The rows below give T cell receptor beta chains drawn from one sample of a study of identical twins. One entry per CDR3 protein, called by TCRdb with MiXCR from the 5' RACE reads. Of a few hundred thousand distinct CDR3 sequences in the sample, less than 20% were seen once. The sequencing sample was made of naive T cells sorted from blood. The origin of the receptors is a man aged 50 or older in good health. Both conserved end residues are trimmed from each CDR3. Fields, in order: D gene, V gene, J gene, clone size, CDR3 protein. A D gene is named only where the DNA matches it firmly. Clone size, where shown, is once, few, many, or a class for clones that have expanded.

D: -
V: TRBV24-1
J: TRBJ1-5
size: -
CDR3: ATSDSRDPINQPQH

D: TRBD1
V: TRBV7-9
J: TRBJ1-2
size: few
CDR3: ASSTDTGVDGYT

D: -
V: TRBV20-1
J: TRBJ2-5
size: few
CDR3: SARDHLMLEQETQY

D: -
V: TRBV6-2/TRBV6-3
J: TRBJ1-2
size: few
CDR3: ASSYRGAPYGYT

D: -
V: TRBV5-1
J: TRBJ1-3
size: -
CDR3: ASSLNGQTGNTIY

D: -
V: TRBV20-1
J: TRBJ2-7
size: -
CDR3: SARVGSANYEQY

D: -
V: TRBV6-2/TRBV6-3
J: TRBJ1-4
size: few
CDR3: ASKFPNEKLF

D: -
V: TRBV6-1
J: TRBJ2-2
size: -
CDR3: ASNPGPRGNTGELF

D: TRBD1
V: TRBV4-3
J: TRBJ2-1
size: -
CDR3: ASSPLWTGGSYNEQF

D: TRBD2
V: TRBV20-1
J: TRBJ2-7
size: few
CDR3: SARDLSGGARMNSYEQY

D: -
V: TRBV6-2/TRBV6-3
J: TRBJ2-5
size: few
CDR3: ASMPWGEETQY

D: -
V: TRBV28
J: TRBJ2-6
size: few
CDR3: ASSLPGEPGANVLT

D: TRBD1
V: TRBV20-1
J: TRBJ2-7
size: few
CDR3: SASPGQLSYEQY

D: -
V: TRBV7-2
J: TRBJ2-5
size: -
CDR3: ASSLGRQGGTQY

D: TRBD2
V: TRBV9
J: TRBJ2-1
size: many
CDR3: ASSVGSSGKHEQF

D: TRBD1
V: TRBV20-1
J: TRBJ2-3
size: many
CDR3: SARASDRGPDTQY

D: TRBD1
V: TRBV11-3
J: TRBJ2-1
size: -
CDR3: ASSQDQGAPREQF

D: TRBD2
V: TRBV10-3
J: TRBJ2-3
size: few
CDR3: AISGTSGSVTDTQY

D: TRBD2
V: TRBV14
J: TRBJ2-1
size: many
CDR3: ASSFRTSGSYNEQF

D: -
V: TRBV29-1
J: TRBJ2-3
size: -
CDR3: SGGGSTDTQY

D: TRBD1
V: TRBV11-2
J: TRBJ2-6
size: -
CDR3: ASSQSRDRGPWANVLT

D: -
V: TRBV12-3/TRBV12-4
J: TRBJ2-4
size: many
CDR3: ASSLGGIDSLAKNIQY

D: -
V: TRBV10-3
J: TRBJ2-7
size: few
CDR3: AISDQDGLSYEQY

D: TRBD1
V: TRBV5-1
J: TRBJ2-6
size: -
CDR3: ASSLGQGPLGANVLT

D: TRBD1
V: TRBV20-1
J: TRBJ2-5
size: few
CDR3: SARGQQGSETQY

D: -
V: TRBV18
J: TRBJ1-2
size: -
CDR3: ASSPFPGGDRIGGYT

D: -
V: TRBV5-6
J: TRBJ1-5
size: many
CDR3: ASSLTGNNQPQH

D: -
V: TRBV18
J: TRBJ2-1
size: few
CDR3: ASSPPGDHRNEQF

D: TRBD2
V: TRBV20-1
J: TRBJ2-1
size: few
CDR3: SASFGVAGHSYNEQF

D: -
V: TRBV20-1
J: TRBJ1-2
size: -
CDR3: SANDGYGYT

D: TRBD1
V: TRBV29-1
J: TRBJ2-5
size: few
CDR3: SVEENRGETQY

D: -
V: TRBV6-5
J: TRBJ1-2
size: few
CDR3: ASMVTRGSATGYT

D: TRBD1
V: TRBV7-2
J: TRBJ2-1
size: few
CDR3: ASSRTGVTYNEQF

D: -
V: TRBV4-2
J: TRBJ2-5
size: many
CDR3: ASSQQPQRSETQY

D: TRBD1
V: TRBV6-2/TRBV6-3
J: TRBJ1-5
size: many
CDR3: ASSYSGTGFNQPQH

D: -
V: TRBV5-1
J: TRBJ2-7
size: few
CDR3: ASSGTSPTYEQY

D: -
V: TRBV4-2
J: TRBJ1-1
size: many
CDR3: ASSQERFRMNTEAF

D: -
V: TRBV5-6
J: TRBJ2-7
size: few
CDR3: ASSPPRGEQY

D: TRBD1
V: TRBV12-3/TRBV12-4
J: TRBJ2-7
size: few
CDR3: ASSFGISGTGIHEQY

D: TRBD1
V: TRBV6-1
J: TRBJ1-1
size: many
CDR3: ASSGDQGGTEAF

D: -
V: TRBV5-1
J: TRBJ1-4
size: many
CDR3: ASSQHWMREKLF